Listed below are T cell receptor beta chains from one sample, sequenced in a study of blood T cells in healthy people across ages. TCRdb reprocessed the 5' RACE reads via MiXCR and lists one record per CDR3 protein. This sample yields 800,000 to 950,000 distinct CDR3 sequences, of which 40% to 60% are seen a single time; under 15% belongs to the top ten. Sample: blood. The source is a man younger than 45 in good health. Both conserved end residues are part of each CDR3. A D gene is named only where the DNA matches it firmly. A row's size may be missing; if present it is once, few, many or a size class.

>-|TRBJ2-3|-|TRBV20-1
TGCAGTGCTAGAGGGCGGCTCAGGGATACGCAGTATTTT
CSARGRLRDTQYF
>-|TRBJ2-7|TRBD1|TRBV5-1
TGCGCCAGCAGCCAACGCCCGGGACAGGGACTCTACGAGCAGTACTTC
CASSQRPGQGLYEQYF
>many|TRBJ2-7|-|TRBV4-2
TGTGCCAGCAGCCAAGATAGTGGCGGGGTCTCCTACGAGCAGTACTTC
CASSQDSGGVSYEQYF
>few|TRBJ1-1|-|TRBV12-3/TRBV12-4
TGTGCCAGCAGTTTCCGGCAGAGGAACACTGAGGCTTTCTTT
CASSFRQRNTEAFF
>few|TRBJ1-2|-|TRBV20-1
TGCAGTTCGGCGTCGGGGGGCTCTAACTATGGCTACACCTTC
CSSASGGSNYGYTF
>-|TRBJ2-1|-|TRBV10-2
TGCGCCAGCAGTGTTTGGAGCAATGAGCAGTTCTTC
CASSVWSNEQFF
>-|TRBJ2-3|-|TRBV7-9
TGTGCCAGCAGCTTCGCCGACGCAGGGGTCTCGCAGTATTTT
CASSFADAGVSQYF
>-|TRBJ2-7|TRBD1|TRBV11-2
TGTGCCAGCAGCTCAATCAGACAGGGCATGTCCTACGAGCAGTACTTC
CASSSIRQGMSYEQYF
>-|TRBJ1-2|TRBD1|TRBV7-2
TGTGCCAGCAGCTCCCCAGGACAGGGGTGGGGCTACACCTTC
CASSSPGQGWGYTF
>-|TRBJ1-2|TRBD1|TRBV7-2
TGTGCCAGCAGCCTAGAACAGGGGACGAGACCCATGGGCGGCTACACCTTC
CASSLEQGTRPMGGYTF
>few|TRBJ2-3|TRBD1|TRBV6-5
TGTGCCAGCAGTCCAGCTTCCGACAGGGCAGATACGCAGTATTTT
CASSPASDRADTQYF
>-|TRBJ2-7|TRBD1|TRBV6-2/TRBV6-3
TGTGCCAGCAGTGACCTACAGGGGGATCTCGACGAGCAGTACTTC
CASSDLQGDLDEQYF
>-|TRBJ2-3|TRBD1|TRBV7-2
TGTGCCAGCAGCTTAGGGTCAGGGACAGGTACGCAGTATTTT
CASSLGSGTGTQYF
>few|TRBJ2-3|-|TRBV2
TGTGCCAGCAGCCCGACGGCTCCCCCAGATACGCAGTATTTT
CASSPTAPPDTQYF
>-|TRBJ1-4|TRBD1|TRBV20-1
TGCAGTGCGGCACAGGGGGCGGCTAATGAAAAACTGTTTTTT
CSAAQGAANEKLFF
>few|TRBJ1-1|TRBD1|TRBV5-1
TGCGCCAGCAGCTATGGGACAGGGTTGGGCACTGAAGCTTTCTTT
CASSYGTGLGTEAFF
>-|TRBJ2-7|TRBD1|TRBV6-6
TGTGCCAGCAGGGGACAGGGGTTGTTCCACGAGCAGTACTTC
CASRGQGLFHEQYF
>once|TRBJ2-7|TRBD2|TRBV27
TGTGCCAGCAGTTTAAGTAGCGGGAGAATCAACGAGCAGTACTTC
CASSLSSGRINEQYF
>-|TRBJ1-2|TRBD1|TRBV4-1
TGCGCCAGCAGCCAAGATGGACAGGGGGTTTGTGGCTACACCTTC
CASSQDGQGVCGYTF
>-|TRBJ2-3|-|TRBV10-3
TGTGCCATCAGTGCGAGGGGGGATCCAGATACGCAGTATTTT
CAISARGDPDTQYF
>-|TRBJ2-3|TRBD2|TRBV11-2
TGTGCCAGCAGCACCGGGACGAGCGGGGGGTACACAGAGACGCAGTATTTT
CASSTGTSGGYTETQYF
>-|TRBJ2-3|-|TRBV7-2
TGTGCCAGCAGCACCAGCATCGTCACAGATACGCAGTATTTT
CASSTSIVTDTQYF
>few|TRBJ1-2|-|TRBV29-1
TGCAGCGTTGAGGAGGGAAACTATGGCTACACCTTC
CSVEEGNYGYTF
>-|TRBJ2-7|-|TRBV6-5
TGTGCCAGCAGCCCCGGGGGCATCTACGAGCAGTACTTC
CASSPGGIYEQYF
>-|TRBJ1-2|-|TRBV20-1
TGCAGTGCTAGAGTTCAGGGAGGATGGGGCTACACCTTC
CSARVQGGWGYTF
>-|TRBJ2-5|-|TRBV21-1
TGTGCCAGCAGCAAATTGGGAGAGACCCAGTACTTC
CASSKLGETQYF
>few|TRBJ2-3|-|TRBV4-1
TGCGCCAGCAGCCAGGAGGGGAGCGCAGATACGCAGTATTTT
CASSQEGSADTQYF
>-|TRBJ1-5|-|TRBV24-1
TGTGCCACCAGCTCCGTCGGGGTCGGCAATCAGCCCCAGCATTTT
CATSSVGVGNQPQHF
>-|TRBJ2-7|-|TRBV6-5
TGTGCCAGCAGTTACTCGGGCAGGACTAACTACGAGCAGTACTTC
CASSYSGRTNYEQYF
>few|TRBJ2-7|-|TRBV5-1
TGCGCCAGCAGCTTGGACGGGGCGGGCGAGCAGTACTTC
CASSLDGAGEQYF
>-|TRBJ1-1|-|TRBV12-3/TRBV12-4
TGTGCCAGCAGTTTTCTCCTATACGGGCTTGAAGCTTTCTTT
CASSFLLYGLEAFF
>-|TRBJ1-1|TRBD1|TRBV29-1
TGCAGCGTTGCAATAGGACAGGGGGGGCTGACTGAAGCTTTCTTT
CSVAIGQGGLTEAFF
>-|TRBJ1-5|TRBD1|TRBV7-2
TGTGCCAGCAGCTTAGGACCCTCGGGACAGAGAAATCAGCCCCAGCATTTT
CASSLGPSGQRNQPQHF
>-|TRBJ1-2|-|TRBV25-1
TGTGCCAGCAGTGGGGAGGGAAAGTCGTATGGCTACACCTTC
CASSGEGKSYGYTF
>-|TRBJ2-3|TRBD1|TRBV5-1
TGCGCCAGCAGACAGGGGGCCGAAAATACGCAGTATTTT
CASRQGAENTQYF
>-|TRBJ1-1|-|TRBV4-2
TGTGCCAGCAGCCAAGATACGCGTGAGGCTTTCTTT
CASSQDTREAFF
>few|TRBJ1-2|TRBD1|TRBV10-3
TGTGCCATCAGTGGAGACAGGGATAACTATGGCTACACCTTC
CAISGDRDNYGYTF
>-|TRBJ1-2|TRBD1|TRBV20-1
TGCAGTGCTACGGCCGGACAGGGGGACTATGGCTACACCTTC
CSATAGQGDYGYTF
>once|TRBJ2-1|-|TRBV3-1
TGTGCCAACAGCCAAGAGGCGGGCTCTAACAATGAGCAGTTCTTC
CANSQEAGSNNEQFF
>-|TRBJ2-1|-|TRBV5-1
TGCGCCAGCAGCTTGTCCCATGAGCAGTTCTTC
CASSLSHEQFF
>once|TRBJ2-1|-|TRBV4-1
TGCGCCAGCAGCCAAGGGCCCGGGGGTCCGGCTCACAATGAGCAGTTCTTC
CASSQGPGGPAHNEQFF
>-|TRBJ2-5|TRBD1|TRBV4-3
TGCGCCAGCAGGAATAGCAGGGGGTTAGCAGAGACCCAGTACTTC
CASRNSRGLAETQYF
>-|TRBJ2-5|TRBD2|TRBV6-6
TGTGCCAGCAGTAATAAAGCGGGAGTGCAAGAGACCCAGTACTTC
CASSNKAGVQETQYF
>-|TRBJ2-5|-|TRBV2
TGTGCCAGTTGTGTGTACCAAGAGACCCAGTACTTC
CASCVYQETQYF
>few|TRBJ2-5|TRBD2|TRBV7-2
TGTGCCAGCAGCTTTAACGGGGGGGCCCAAGAGACCCAGTACTTC
CASSFNGGAQETQYF
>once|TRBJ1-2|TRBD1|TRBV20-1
TGCAGTGCTAGAGGGACAGGGAATGTTGGCTACACCTTC
CSARGTGNVGYTF
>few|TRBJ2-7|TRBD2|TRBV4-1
TGCGCCAGCAGCCAGGTTACTAGCGGCTCCTACGAGCAGTACTTC
CASSQVTSGSYEQYF
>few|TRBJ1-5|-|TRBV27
TGTGCCAGCTCCCCGGGGGGAATTCAGCCCCAGCATTTT
CASSPGGIQPQHF
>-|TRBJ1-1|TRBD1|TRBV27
TGTGCCAGCAGTTTATTGAGGGACAGAAAAAAGAACACTGAAGCTTTCTTT
CASSLLRDRKKNTEAFF
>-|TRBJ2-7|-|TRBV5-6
TGTGCCAGCACCTTGTCCGGGGGCGAGCAGTACTTC
CASTLSGGEQYF
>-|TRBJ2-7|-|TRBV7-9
TGTGCCAGCAGCTCTGGGACGGGCCACTACGAGCAGTACTTC
CASSSGTGHYEQYF
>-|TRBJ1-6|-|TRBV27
TGTGCCAGCAGTTTCCGGATCAGTGGATCACCCCTCCACTTT
CASSFRISGSPLHF
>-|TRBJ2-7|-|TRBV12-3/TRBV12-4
TGTGCCAGCAGAGGGATCCTCTACGAGCAGTACTTC
CASRGILYEQYF
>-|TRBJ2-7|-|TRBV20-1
TGCAGTGCTAGGAAACCGGGCCCAGCCTACGAGCAGTACTTC
CSARKPGPAYEQYF